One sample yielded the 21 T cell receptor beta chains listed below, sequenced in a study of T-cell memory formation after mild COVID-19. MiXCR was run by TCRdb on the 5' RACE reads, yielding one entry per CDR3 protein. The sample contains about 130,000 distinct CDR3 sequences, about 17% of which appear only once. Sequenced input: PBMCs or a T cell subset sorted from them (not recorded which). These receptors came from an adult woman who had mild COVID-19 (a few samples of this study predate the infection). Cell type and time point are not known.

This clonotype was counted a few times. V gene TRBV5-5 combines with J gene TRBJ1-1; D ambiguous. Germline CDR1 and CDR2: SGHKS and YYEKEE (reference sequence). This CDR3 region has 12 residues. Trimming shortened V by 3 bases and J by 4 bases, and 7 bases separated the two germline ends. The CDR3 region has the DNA TGTGCCAGCAGCTCCGAGGGCACTGAAGCTTTCTTT. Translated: CASSSEGTEAFF.

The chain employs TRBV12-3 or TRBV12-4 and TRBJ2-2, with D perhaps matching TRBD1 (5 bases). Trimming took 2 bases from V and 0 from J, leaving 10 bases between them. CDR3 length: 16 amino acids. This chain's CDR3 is CASSLFSGSNTGELFF. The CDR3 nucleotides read TGTGCCAGCAGTTTATTCTCAGGGTCGAACACCGGGGAGCTGTTTTTT.

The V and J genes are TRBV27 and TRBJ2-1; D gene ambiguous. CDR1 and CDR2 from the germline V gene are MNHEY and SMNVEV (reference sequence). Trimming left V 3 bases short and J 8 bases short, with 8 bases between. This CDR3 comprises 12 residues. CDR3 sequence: CASSLGPYEQFF. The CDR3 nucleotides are TGTGCCAGCAGTTTGGGCCCATATGAGCAGTTCTTC.

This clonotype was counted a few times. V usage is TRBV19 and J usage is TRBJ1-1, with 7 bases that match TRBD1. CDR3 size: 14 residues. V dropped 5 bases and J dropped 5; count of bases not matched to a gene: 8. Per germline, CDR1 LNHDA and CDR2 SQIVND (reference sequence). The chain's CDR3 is CASSQPGTATEAFF. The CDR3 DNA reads TGTGCCAGTAGTCAACCCGGGACAGCGACTGAAGCTTTCTTT.

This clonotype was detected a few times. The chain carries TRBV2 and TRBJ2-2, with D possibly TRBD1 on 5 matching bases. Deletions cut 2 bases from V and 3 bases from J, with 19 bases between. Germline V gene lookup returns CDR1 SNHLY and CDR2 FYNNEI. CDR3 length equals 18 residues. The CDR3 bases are TGTGCCAGCAGTGAATTCCGGGTGGGGCGAGCAGACACCGGGGAGCTGTTTTTT. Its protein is CASSEFRVGRADTGELFF.

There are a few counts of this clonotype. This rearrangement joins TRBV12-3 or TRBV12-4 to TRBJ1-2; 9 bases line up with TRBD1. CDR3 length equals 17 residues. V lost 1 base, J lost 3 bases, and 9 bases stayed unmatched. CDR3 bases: TGTGCCAGCAGTTTAGTCCACAGGGGGCAGTCCCACTATGGCTACACCTTC. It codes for CASSLVHRGQSHYGYTF.

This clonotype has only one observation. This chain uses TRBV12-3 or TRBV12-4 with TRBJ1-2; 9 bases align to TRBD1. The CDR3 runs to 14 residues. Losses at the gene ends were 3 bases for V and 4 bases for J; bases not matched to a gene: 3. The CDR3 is CASSFETGGYGYTF. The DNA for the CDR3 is TGTGCCAGCAGTTTTGAGACAGGGGGCTATGGCTACACCTTC.

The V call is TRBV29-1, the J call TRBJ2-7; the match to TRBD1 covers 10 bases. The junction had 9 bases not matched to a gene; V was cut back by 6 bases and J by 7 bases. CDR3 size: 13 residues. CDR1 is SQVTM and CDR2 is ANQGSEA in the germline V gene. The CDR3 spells CSVPGQGSGEQYF. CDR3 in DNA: TGCAGCGTACCGGGACAGGGGTCCGGAGAGCAGTACTTC.

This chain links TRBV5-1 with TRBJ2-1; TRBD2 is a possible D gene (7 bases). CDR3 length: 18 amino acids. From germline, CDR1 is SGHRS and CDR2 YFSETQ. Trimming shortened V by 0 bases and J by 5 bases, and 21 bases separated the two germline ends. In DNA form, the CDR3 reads TGCGCCAGCAGCTTGGCCTTGTGGGGGGGCGGCCTTAACAATGAGCAGTTCTTC. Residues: CASSLALWGGGLNNEQFF.

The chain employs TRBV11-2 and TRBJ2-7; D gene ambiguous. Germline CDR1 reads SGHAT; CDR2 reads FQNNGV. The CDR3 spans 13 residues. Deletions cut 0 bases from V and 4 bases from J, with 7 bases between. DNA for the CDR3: TGTGCCAGCAGCTTAGATATAGTTTACGAGCAGTACTTC. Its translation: CASSLDIVYEQYF.

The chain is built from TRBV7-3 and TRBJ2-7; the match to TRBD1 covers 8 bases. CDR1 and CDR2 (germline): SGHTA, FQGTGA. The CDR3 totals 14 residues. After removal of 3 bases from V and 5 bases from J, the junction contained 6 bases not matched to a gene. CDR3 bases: TGTGCCAGCAGCTTGGACAGGGAATACAACGAGCAGTACTTC. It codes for CASSLDREYNEQYF.

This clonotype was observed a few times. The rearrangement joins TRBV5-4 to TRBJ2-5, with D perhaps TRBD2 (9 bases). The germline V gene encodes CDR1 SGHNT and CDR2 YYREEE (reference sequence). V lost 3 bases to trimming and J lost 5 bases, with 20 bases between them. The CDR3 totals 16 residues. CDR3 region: CASSSKREAGGETQYF. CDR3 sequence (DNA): TGTGCCAGCAGCTCGAAGCGGGAGGCAGGGGGCGAGACCCAGTACTTC.

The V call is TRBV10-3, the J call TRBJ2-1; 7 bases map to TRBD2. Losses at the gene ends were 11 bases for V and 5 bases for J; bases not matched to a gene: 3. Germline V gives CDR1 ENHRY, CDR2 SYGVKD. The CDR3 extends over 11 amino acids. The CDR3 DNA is TGTGCCGCCGGGAGGAACAATGAGCAGTTCTTC. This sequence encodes CAAGRNNEQFF.

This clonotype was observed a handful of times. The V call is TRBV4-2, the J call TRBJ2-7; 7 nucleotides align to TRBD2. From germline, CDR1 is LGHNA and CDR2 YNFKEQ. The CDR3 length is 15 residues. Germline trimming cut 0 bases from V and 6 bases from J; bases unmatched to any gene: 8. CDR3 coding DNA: TGTGCCAGCAGCCAAGAACCCAGCGGGGTGCGCGAGCAGTACTTC. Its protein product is CASSQEPSGVREQYF.

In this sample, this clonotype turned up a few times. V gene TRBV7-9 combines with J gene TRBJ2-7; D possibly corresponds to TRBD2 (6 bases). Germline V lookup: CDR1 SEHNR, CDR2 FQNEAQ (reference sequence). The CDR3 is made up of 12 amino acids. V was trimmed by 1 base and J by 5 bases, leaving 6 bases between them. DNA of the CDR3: TGTGCCAGCAGCTTAGGGACTAACGAGCAGTACTTC. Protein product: CASSLGTNEQYF. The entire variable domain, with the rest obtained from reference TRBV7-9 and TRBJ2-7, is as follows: DTGVSQNPRHKITKRGQNVTFRCDPISEHNRLYWYRQTLGQGPEFLTYFQNEAQLEKSRLLSDRFSAERPKGSFSTLEIQRTEQGDSAMYLCASSLGTNEQYFGPGTRLTVT.

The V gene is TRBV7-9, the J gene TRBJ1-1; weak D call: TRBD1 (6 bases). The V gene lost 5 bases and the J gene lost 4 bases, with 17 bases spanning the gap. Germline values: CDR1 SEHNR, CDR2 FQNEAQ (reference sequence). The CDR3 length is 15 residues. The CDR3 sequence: CASSIPRGTGTEAFF. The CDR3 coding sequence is TGTGCCAGCAGCATCCCAAGGGGGACGGGCACTGAAGCTTTCTTT.

CDR3 DNA sequence: TGTGCCATCACTGCGCTCCCCTCCGTAGGGGGCGAGCAGTACTTC. The encoded protein is CAITALPSVGGEQYF. V and J are TRBV10-3 and TRBJ2-7; TRBD1 is a possible D gene (6 bases). Germline CDR1 and CDR2: ENHRY and SYGVKD. V was clipped by 7 bases and J by 6 bases, with 22 bases between them. The CDR3 length is 15 residues.

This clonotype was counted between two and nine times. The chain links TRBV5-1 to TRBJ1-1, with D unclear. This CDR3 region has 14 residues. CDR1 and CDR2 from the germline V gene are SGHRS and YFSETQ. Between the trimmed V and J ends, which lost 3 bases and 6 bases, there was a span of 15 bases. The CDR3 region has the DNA TGCGCCAGCAGCTCCCCAAATACCGGCGCTGAAGCTTTCTTT. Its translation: CASSSPNTGAEAFF. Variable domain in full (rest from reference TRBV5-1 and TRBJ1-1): KAGVTQTPRYLIKTRGQQVTLSCSPISGHRSVSWYQQTPGQGLQFLFEYFSETQRNKGNFPGRFSGRQFSNSRSEMNVSTLELGDSALYLCASSSPNTGAEAFFGQGTRLTVV.

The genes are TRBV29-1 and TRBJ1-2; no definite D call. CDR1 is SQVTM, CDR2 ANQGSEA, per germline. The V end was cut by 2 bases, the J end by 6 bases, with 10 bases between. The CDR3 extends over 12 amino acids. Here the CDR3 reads CSVEWSRDGYTF. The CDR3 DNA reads TGCAGCGTTGAATGGTCACGGGATGGCTACACCTTC.

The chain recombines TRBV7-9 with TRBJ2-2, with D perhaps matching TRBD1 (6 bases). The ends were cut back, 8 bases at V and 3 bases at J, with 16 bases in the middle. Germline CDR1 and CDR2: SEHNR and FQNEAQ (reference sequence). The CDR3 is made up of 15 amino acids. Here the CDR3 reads CASGAQGRDTGELFF. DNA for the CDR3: TGTGCCAGCGGCGCTCAGGGGCGCGACACCGGGGAGCTGTTTTTT.

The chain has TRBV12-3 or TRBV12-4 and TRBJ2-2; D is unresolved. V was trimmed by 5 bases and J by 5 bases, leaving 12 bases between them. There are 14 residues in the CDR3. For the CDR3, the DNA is TGTGCCAGCAGTGCCTTTGACTCTACCGGGGAGCTGTTTTTT. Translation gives CASSAFDSTGELFF.